This T cell receptor beta chain is from a study of vaccination effects on CD4 cells after COVID-19. Study-level background: Late post-vaccine samples came at days +241, +227 and +161 respectively. Post-vaccine draws lagged the second dose by a median of 72 days. In culture with approximately 10 IU/ml IL-2 and about 10 ug/ml peptides, PBMC were grown at fewer than 2.5 million per well. The study, taken as a whole, reports: Infection-derived and vaccine-derived clones contracted markedly late after vaccination.

Comments on this clone: Its antigen remains unknown.

The CDR3 spans 15 residues. The V and J ends lost 3 bases and 1 base respectively, with 12 bases between them. Germline CDR1 SGHAT, CDR2 FQNNGV. Repertoires were generated with immunoSEQ multiplex PCR, while TCRdb's copy carries only in-frame clones and drops some. The table records some 31,000 clones, about 68% of them present only once. Subsequent to a culture period of 10 to 11 days, CD4+ T cells were isolated. This person's SARS-CoV-2 infection, confirmed by PCR, occurred between March and December 2020. The vaccine given was either BNT162b2 or mRNA-1273, in two doses. This clonotype was obtained from a human donor who had a prior SARS-CoV-2 infection. The source material was CD4+ T cells from PBMCs cultured without peptide, sampled after COVID-19 vaccination. This chain joins TRBV11-2 and TRBJ1-1; the D gene is possibly TRBD1 (5 bases). CDR3 residues: CASSLFGGTNTEAFF. CDR3 bases: TGTGCCAGCAGCTTGTTCGGGGGGACGAACACTGAAGCTTTCTTT.